The 18 T cell receptor beta chains given below trace back to one sample, sequenced in a study of blood T cell repertoires in COVID-19. TCRdb's copy holds only in-frame clones and misses some; the assay was immunoSEQ multiplex PCR. The sample has 350,000 to 450,000 clones, 85% seen once. Source material: peripheral blood. The receptors derive from a woman aged 18-30 years with acute or convalescent COVID-19.

The chain carries TRBV9 and TRBJ2-2, with D perhaps matching TRBD2 (6 bases). The V end lost 3 bases, the J end lost 6 bases, and 9 bases lay between the germline ends. CDR1 and CDR2 from the germline V gene are SGDLS and YYNGEE. CDR3 length: 13 residues. The CDR3 sequence: CASSEEGAGELFF. The CDR3, as DNA: TGTGCCAGCAGCGAGGAGGGTGCCGGGGAGCTGTTTTTT.

The V call is TRBV5-6, the J call TRBJ1-1, with 7 bases that match TRBD1. The ends lost 4 bases at V and 7 bases at J; junction bases unmatched: 13. This CDR3 has 15 amino acids. Per germline, CDR1 SGHDT and CDR2 YYEEEE. The CDR3 protein is CASSAGMTGHYEAFF. The CDR3 DNA reads as TGTGCCAGCAGCGCGGGCATGACAGGGCACTATGAAGCTTTCTTT.

CDR3 coding DNA: TGCGCCAGCAGCGGTAGCGGACAAGAGACCCAGTACTTC. This codes for CASSGSGQETQYF. The chain uses TRBV4-1 and TRBJ2-5; tentative D call: TRBD2 (6 bases). Germline-derived CDR1 and CDR2 are MGHRA and YSYEKL. The CDR3 length is 13 residues. V lost 5 bases and J lost 2, with 9 bases in between.

The genes are TRBV27 and TRBJ1-5; TRBD1 matches 7 bases. V trimming: 3 bases; J trimming: 7 bases; junction bases outside the gene matches: 6. Germline V lookup: CDR1 MNHEY, CDR2 SMNVEV (reference sequence). The CDR3 is 14 amino acids. In DNA form, the CDR3 reads TGTGCCAGCAGTTTCCTTCGAGGGGGCCAGCCCCAGCATTTT. It is translated as CASSFLRGGQPQHF.

The J gene is TRBJ1-1, the V gene TRBV5-1, with 12 nucleotides matching TRBD1. Unmatched junction bases numbered 5, after V lost 4 bases and J lost 4 bases. CDR3 length: 15 residues. The germline V gene encodes CDR1 SGHRS and CDR2 YFSETQ. DNA for the CDR3: TGCGCCAGCAGCCGGGGACAGGGGGCGGTCACTGAAGCTTTCTTT. Its translation is CASSRGQGAVTEAFF.

The chain links TRBV28 to TRBJ1-6; the match to TRBD1 covers 7 bases. Germline lookup yields CDR1 MDHEN and CDR2 SYDVKM. V trimming: 6 bases; J trimming: 7 bases; junction bases outside the gene matches: 9. This CDR3 is 15 amino acids long. For the CDR3, the DNA is TGTGCCAGCAGCCTAGGACAGGCTCTAAATTCACCCCTCCACTTT. Translated: CASSLGQALNSPLHF.

There are a few counts of this clone. This sequence joins TRBV24-1 and TRBJ2-1; possible D gene TRBD1, 5 bases. Trimming shortened V by 6 bases and J by 6 bases, and 11 bases separated the two germline ends. The CDR3 has 13 amino acids. Germline values: CDR1 KGHDR, CDR2 SFDVKD. CDR3 DNA: TGTGCCACCAGTTCTCTAGACAGCAATGAGCAGTTCTTC. Amino acid sequence: CATSSLDSNEQFF.

This clone was observed a single time. The junction and the germline gene differ at one end; a read error may be behind it. V gene TRBV5-8 combines with J gene TRBJ2-5, with a tentative D call TRBD2 (5 bases). Germline V gene sequence: CDR1 SGHTS, CDR2 YDEGEE. The CDR3 is made up of 13 amino acids. This CDR3 is CASSFSPRETRYF. The CDR3 region has the DNA TGTGCCAGCAGCTTTAGCCCGAGGGAGACCCGGTACTTC.

The chain recombines TRBV5-6 with TRBJ2-4; 9 nucleotides line up with TRBD2. CDR1 is SGHDT and CDR2 is YYEEEE in the germline V gene. The J segment lost 7 bases and the V segment lost 2 bases, leaving 7 bases of the junction unmatched. The CDR3 spans 15 residues. The CDR3 loop is CASSLGSGSMNIQYF. The DNA of the CDR3 is TGTGCCAGCAGCTTAGGTAGCGGGAGTATGAACATTCAGTACTTC.

This chain connects TRBV18 to TRBJ1-2; D is perhaps TRBD1 (6 bases). The germline V gene has CDR1 KGHSH and CDR2 LQKENI. The V gene lost 5 bases and the J gene lost 3 bases, with 13 bases spanning the gap. This CDR3 is built from 14 residues. The CDR3 DNA reads as TGTGCCAGCTCAGTGGGGGCTCGGGACTATGGCTACACCTTC. Translating it yields CASSVGARDYGYTF.

The chain joins TRBV5-1 to TRBJ2-1; 7 positions match TRBD2. CDR3 length: 14 amino acids. Germline V lookup: CDR1 SGHRS, CDR2 YFSETQ. V lost 4 bases and J lost 2; bases outside the gene matches: 3. CDR3 nucleotide sequence: TGCGCCAGCAGCAGCGGGACCCCCTACAATGAGCAGTTCTTC. It yields the protein CASSSGTPYNEQFF.

There are a few counts of this clone. The rearrangement joins TRBV23-1 to TRBJ1-4; 10 bases fit TRBD1. TRBV23-1 is filed as an ORF, its function uncertain. This CDR3 is built from 21 residues. V dropped 1 base and J dropped 0; count of bases not matched to a gene: 14. The CDR3, as DNA: TGCGCCAGCAGTCAATACTCTCCCGGACAGGGGGATCCTGCAACTAATGAAAAACTGTTTTTT. This codes for CASSQYSPGQGDPATNEKLFF.

This clone was recorded many times. This chain uses TRBV28 with TRBJ2-7, with 8 bases lining up with TRBD1. This CDR3 has 11 residues. CDR1 and CDR2 (germline): MDHEN, SYDVKM. The V and J ends lost 10 bases and 4 bases, in that order; junction bases with no gene match: 3. CDR3 sequence (DNA): TGTGCCACCCGGACAGGGTACGAGCAGTACTTC. Translating gives CATRTGYEQYF.

The chain couples TRBV7-6 to TRBJ2-7; 9 nucleotides align to TRBD1. This CDR3 contains 15 residues. Germline CDR1 and CDR2: SGHVS and FNYEAQ. The V segment lost 5 bases and the J segment 5 bases; nucleotides outside the gene matches: 10. CDR3 nucleotide sequence: TGTGCCAGCAGCCGAATTTGGGACAGGGAAGACGAGCAGTACTTC. Protein product: CASSRIWDREDEQYF.

The chain uses TRBV7-9 and TRBJ2-7, with D tentatively TRBD2 (5 bases). Germline V gene lookup returns CDR1 SEHNR and CDR2 FQNEAQ (reference sequence). V was trimmed by 2 bases and J by 12 bases, leaving 23 bases between them. The CDR3 has 15 amino acids. CDR3 sequence: CASSLRDRVGKGLYF. The CDR3 region has the DNA TGTGCCAGCAGCTTACGGGATCGGGTCGGGAAGGGCCTGTACTTC.

Comment on this clone: Mismatch with germline at one junction end may stem from a read error. The rearrangement joins TRBV3-1 (or the pseudogene TRBV3-2) to TRBJ1-2; D unclear. The CDR3 is 13 residues long. Germline V gene sequence: CDR1 LGHDT, CDR2 YNNKEL (reference sequence). This chain's CDR3 is CASSQERRVSPNF. DNA for the CDR3: TGTGCCAGCAGCCAAGAGAGGAGGGTCTCCCCGAACTTC.

The chain has TRBV5-1 and TRBJ2-1, with TRBD1 matching 7 bases. Germline values: CDR1 SGHRS, CDR2 YFSETQ. The CDR3 runs to 14 residues. With V trimmed by 4 bases and J by 2 bases, 3 bases remained unmatched. The DNA of the CDR3 is TGCGCCAGCAGCCGACAGGGACCCTACAATGAGCAGTTCTTC. It encodes CASSRQGPYNEQFF.

The chain joins TRBV5-1 to TRBJ2-7, with a tentative D call TRBD2 (5 bases). Between the trimmed V and J ends, which lost 2 bases and 7 bases, there was a span of 10 bases. Germline CDR1 reads SGHRS; CDR2 reads YFSETQ. This CDR3 has 12 residues. The CDR3 sequence: CASSFPTGEQYF. The CDR3 nucleotides read TGCGCCAGCAGCTTCCCGACGGGGGAGCAGTACTTC.